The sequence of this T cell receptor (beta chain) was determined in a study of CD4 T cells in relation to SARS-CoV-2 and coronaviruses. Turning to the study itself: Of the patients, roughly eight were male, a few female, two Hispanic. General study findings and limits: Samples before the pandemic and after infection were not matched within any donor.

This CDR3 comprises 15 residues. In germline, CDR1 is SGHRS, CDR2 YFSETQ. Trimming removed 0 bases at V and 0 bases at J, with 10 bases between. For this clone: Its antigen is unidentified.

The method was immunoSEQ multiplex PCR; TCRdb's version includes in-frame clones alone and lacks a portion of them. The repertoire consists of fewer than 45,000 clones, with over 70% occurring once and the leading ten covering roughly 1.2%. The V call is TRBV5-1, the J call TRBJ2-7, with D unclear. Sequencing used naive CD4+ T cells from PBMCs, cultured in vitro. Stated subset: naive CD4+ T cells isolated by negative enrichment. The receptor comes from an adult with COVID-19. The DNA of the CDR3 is TGCGCCAGCAGCTTGGTGGGTAACCCCTCCTACGAGCAGTACTTC. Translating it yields CASSLVGNPSYEQYF.